Detailed here is one T cell receptor (beta chain). Its antigen remains unidentified. One base away lies a much larger clone, so this may be a sequencing read error. One entry per CDR3 protein results from TCRdb running MiXCR on the reads. The sample has around 540,000 distinct CDR3 sequences, roughly a third seen once. The entry originates in a study of T cell repertoires in cytomegalovirus infection. Deletions cut 1 base from V and 3 bases from J, with 7 bases between. The CDR3 is 14 residues long. Germline lookup yields CDR1 SGHTA and CDR2 FQGNSA. Overall study results and limits: Dominant in the ex vivo response were TCR beta clonotypes restricted by HLA-C and specific for CMV.

The material was cultured PBMCs, obtained from culture after CMV antigen stimulation. This TCR was recovered from a human donor in good health (CMV status not recorded). Some clones in this sample may be carry-over from other donors' samples. The rearrangement joins TRBV7-2 to TRBJ1-5, with D unresolved. CDR3 nucleotides: TGTGCCAGCAGCTTAGACCAGAACAATCAGCCCCAGCATTTT. It translates to CASSLDQNNQPQHF.